The present entry profiles one TCR beta chain with its context. Its specificity is not known. This sample stems from a study of cytotoxic CD8 clonotypes in ibrutinib-treated CLL. Findings and caveats of the study: A rise in clonality was seen at ibrutinib response, and a fall back toward baseline was seen at progression.

Libraries were prepared by immunoSEQ multiplex PCR; TCRdb keeps only in-frame clonotypes and omits some of them. Of about 140,000 clones in the sample, more than 70% were seen once. V gave up 0 bases and J gave up 11 bases, with 8 bases separating them. Looked up from germline, CDR1 is MNHNY and CDR2 is SVGAGI (reference sequence). The length of the CDR3 is 11 residues. The receptor comes from a human donor with chronic lymphocytic leukemia. The rearrangement uses TRBV6-6 and TRBJ2-7; D is unresolved. The sample here was PBMCs, taken after 36 months of ibrutinib treatment. The CDR3 nucleotides are TGTGCCAGCAGTTACTCGTTCGTGAAGTACTTC. It translates to CASSYSFVKYF.